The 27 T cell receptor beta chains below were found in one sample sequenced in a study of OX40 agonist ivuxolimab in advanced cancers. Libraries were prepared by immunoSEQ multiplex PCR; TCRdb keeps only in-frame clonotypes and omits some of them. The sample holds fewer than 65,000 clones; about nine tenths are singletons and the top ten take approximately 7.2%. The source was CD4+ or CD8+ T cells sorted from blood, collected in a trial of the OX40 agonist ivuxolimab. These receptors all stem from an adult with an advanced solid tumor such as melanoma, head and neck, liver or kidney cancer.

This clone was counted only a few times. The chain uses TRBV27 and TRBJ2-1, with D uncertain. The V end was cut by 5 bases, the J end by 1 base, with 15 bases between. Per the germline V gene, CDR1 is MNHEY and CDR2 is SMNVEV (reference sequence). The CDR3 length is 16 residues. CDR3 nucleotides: TGTGCCAGCAGTCCTGTTACGCTACTATCCTACAATGAGCAGTTCTTC. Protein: CASSPVTLLSYNEQFF.

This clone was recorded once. The CDR3 loop reads CASSPGSGVYNEQFF. CDR3 bases: TGTGCCAGCTCACCAGGTAGCGGTGTGTACAATGAGCAGTTCTTC. The chain uses TRBV18 and TRBJ2-1; tentatively, D is TRBD2 (6 bases). This CDR3 contains 15 residues. Trimming removed 2 bases from V and 4 bases from J, with 12 bases in between. Germline assignment: CDR1 KGHSH and CDR2 LQKENI.

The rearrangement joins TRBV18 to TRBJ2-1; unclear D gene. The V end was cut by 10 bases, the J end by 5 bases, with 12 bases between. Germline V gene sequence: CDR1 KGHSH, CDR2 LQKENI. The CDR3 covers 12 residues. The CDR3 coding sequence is TGTGCCACGCGCAACTATAACAATGAGCAGTTCTTC. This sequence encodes CATRNYNNEQFF.

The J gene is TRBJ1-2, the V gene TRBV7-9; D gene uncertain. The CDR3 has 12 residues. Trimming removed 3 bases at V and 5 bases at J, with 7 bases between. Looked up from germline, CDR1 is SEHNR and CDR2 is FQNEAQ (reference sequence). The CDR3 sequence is CASSLRGYGYTF. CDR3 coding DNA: TGTGCCAGCAGCTTGCGAGGATATGGCTACACCTTC.

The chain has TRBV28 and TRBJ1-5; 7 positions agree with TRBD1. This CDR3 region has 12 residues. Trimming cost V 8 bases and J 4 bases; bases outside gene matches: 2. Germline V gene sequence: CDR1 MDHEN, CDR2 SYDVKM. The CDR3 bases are TGTGCCAGCCAGACAGGGAATCAGCCCCAGCATTTT. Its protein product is CASQTGNQPQHF. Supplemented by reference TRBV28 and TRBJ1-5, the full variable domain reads DVKVTQSSRYLVKRTGEKVFLECVQDMDHENMFWYRQDPGLGLRLIYFSYDVKMKEKGDIPEGYSVSREKKERFSLILESASTNQTSMYLCASQTGNQPQHFGDGTRLSIL.

The CDR3 DNA sequence: TGTGCCAGCAGTTGGGGACTAGCGGGAGTTACGCAGTATTTT. Its translation: CASSWGLAGVTQYF. The chain joins TRBV14 to TRBJ2-3; TRBD2 agrees at 14 bases. Germline values: CDR1 SGHDN, CDR2 FVKESK. This CDR3 spans 14 amino acids. Unmatched junction bases numbered 4, after V lost 6 bases and J lost 8 bases.

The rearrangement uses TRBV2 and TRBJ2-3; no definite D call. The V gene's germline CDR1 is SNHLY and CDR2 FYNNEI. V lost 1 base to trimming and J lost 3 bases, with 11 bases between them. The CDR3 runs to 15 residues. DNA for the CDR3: TGTGCCAGCAGTGAAGACAGATCAAAAACAGATACGCAGTATTTT. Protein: CASSEDRSKTDTQYF. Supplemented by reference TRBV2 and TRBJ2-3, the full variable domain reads EPEVTQTPSHQVTQMGQEVILRCVPISNHLYFYWYRQILGQKVEFLVSFYNNEISEKSEIFDDQFSVERPDGSNFTLKIRSTKLEDSAMYFCASSEDRSKTDTQYFGPGTRLTVL.

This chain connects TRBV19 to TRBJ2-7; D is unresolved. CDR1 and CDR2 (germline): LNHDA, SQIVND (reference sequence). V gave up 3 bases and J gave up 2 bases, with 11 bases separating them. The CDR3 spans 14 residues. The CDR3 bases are TGTGCCAGTAGTATCGGGCAGACAACCTACGAGCAGTACTTC. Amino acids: CASSIGQTTYEQYF.

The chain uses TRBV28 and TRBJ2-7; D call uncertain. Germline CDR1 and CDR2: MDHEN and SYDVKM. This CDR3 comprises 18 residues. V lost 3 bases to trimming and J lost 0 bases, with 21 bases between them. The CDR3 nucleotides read TGTGCCAGCAGTTTCTTGAAGTTACGAACCGGAGTCTCCTACGAGCAGTACTTC. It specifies CASSFLKLRTGVSYEQYF.

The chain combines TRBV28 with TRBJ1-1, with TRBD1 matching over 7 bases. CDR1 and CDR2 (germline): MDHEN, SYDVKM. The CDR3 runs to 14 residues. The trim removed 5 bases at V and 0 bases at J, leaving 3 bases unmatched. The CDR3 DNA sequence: TGTGCCAGCAGTAGGACAGGAGTGAACACTGAAGCTTTCTTT. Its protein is CASSRTGVNTEAFF.

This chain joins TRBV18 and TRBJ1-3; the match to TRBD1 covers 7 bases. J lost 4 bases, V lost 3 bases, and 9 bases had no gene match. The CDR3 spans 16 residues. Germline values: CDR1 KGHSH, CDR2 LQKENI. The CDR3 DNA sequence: TGTGCCAGCTCACCTACATCACAGGGGTACGGAAACACCATATATTTT. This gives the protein CASSPTSQGYGNTIYF.

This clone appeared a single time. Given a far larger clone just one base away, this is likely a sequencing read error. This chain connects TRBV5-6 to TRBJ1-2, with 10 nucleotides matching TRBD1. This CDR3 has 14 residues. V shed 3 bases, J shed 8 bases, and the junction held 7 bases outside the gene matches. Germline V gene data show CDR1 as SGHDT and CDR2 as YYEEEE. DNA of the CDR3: TGTGCCAGCAGCTCCAAGACAGGGGGCGACGGCTACACCTTC. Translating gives CASSSKTGGDGYTF.

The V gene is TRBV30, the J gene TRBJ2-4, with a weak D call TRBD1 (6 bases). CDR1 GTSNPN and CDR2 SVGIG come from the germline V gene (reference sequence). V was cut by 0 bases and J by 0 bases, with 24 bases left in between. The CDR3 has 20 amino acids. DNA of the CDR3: TGTGCCTGGAGTGTACGGCGACCAGACGGGACACGCTTAGCCAAAAACATTCAGTACTTC. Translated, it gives CAWSVRRPDGTRLAKNIQYF. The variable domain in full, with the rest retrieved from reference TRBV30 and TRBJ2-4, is SQTIHQWPATLVQPVGSPLSLECTVEGTSNPNLYWYRQAAGRGLQLLFYSVGIGQISSEVPQNLSASRPQDRQFILSSKKLLLSDSGFYLCAWSVRRPDGTRLAKNIQYFGAGTRLSVL.

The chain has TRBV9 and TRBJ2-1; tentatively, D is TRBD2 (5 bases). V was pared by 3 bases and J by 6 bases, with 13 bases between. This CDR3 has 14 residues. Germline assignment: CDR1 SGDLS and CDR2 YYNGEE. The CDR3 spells CASSAYLAPNEQFF. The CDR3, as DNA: TGTGCCAGCAGCGCCTATCTAGCTCCCAATGAGCAGTTCTTC.

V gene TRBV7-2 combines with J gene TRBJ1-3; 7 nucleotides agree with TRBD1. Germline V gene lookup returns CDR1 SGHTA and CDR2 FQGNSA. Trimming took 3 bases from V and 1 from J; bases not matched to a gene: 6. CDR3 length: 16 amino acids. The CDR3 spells CASSFLTGVSGNTIYF. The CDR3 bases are TGTGCCAGCAGCTTTCTAACAGGGGTATCTGGAAACACCATATATTTT.

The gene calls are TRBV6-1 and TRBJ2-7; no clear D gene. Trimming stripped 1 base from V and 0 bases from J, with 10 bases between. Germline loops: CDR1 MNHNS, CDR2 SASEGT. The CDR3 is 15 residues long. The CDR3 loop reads CASSEGSWSSYEQYF. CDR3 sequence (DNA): TGTGCCAGCAGTGAAGGCTCATGGAGCTCCTACGAGCAGTACTTC.

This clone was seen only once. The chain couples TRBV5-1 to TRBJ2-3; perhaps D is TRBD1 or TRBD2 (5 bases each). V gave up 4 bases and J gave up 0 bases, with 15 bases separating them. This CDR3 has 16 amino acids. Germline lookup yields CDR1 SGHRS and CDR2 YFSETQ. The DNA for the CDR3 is TGCGCCAGCAGCCGTCCGAGGGGTGGGAGCACAGATACGCAGTATTTT. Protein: CASSRPRGGSTDTQYF.

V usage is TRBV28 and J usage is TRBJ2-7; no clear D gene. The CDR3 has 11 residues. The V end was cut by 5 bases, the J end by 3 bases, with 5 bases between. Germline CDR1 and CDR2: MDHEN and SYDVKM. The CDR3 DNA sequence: TGTGCCAGCAGTGGTAACTACGAGCAGTACTTC. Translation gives CASSGNYEQYF.

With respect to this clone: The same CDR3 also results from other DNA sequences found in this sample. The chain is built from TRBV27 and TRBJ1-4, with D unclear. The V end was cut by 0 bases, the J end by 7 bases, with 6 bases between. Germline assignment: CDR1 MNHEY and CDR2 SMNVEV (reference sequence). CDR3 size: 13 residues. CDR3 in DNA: TGTGCCAGCAGTTTATCGCGGGGTGAAAAACTGTTTTTT. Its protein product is CASSLSRGEKLFF. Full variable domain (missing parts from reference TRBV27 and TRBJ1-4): EAQVTQNPRYLITVTGKKLTVTCSQNMNHEYMSWYRQDPGLGLRQIYYSMNVEVTDKGDVPEGYKVSRKEKRNFPLILESPSPNQTSLYFCASSLSRGEKLFFGSGTQLSVL.

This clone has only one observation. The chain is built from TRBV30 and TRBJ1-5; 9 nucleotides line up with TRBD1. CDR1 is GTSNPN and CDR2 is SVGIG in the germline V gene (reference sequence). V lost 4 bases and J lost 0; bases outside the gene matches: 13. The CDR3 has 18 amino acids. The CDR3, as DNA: TGTGCCTGGAATAGAAAACAGGGGGCGAGGTATAGCAATCAGCCCCAGCATTTT. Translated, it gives CAWNRKQGARYSNQPQHF.

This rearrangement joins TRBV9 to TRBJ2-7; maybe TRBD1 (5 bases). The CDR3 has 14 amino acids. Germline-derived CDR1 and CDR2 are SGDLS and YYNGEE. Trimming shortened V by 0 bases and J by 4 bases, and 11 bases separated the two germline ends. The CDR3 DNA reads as TGTGCCAGCAGCGTAGGCTATCCAGGGTACGAGCAGTACTTC. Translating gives CASSVGYPGYEQYF.

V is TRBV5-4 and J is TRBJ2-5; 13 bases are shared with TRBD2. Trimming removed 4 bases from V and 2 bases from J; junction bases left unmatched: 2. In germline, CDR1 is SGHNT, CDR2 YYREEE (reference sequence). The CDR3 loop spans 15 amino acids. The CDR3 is CASSPGLAGQETQYF. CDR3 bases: TGTGCCAGCAGCCCGGGACTAGCGGGACAAGAGACCCAGTACTTC.

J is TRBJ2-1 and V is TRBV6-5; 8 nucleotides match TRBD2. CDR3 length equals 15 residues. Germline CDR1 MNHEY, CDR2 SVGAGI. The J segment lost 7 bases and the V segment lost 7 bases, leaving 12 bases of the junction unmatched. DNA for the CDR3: TGTGCCAGCACCCTTAGCGGGACGTCTGGGAATGAGCAGTTCTTC. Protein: CASTLSGTSGNEQFF.

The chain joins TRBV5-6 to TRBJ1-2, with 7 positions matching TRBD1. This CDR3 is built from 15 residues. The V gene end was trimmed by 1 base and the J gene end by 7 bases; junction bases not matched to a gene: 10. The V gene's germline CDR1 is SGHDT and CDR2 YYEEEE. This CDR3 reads CASSLQNEGGRGYTF. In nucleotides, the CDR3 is TGTGCCAGCAGCTTGCAGAATGAAGGGGGCCGTGGCTACACCTTC.

The CDR3 coding sequence is TGCGCCAGCAGCCAAGGACTAGCGGGAGTAGTAAATGAGCAGTTCTTC. It is translated as CASSQGLAGVVNEQFF. The rearrangement joins TRBV4-1 to TRBJ2-1; 12 bases line up with TRBD2. J gave up 7 bases and V 1 base, and 5 bases lay outside the gene matches. CDR3 length equals 16 residues. Germline V gene sequence: CDR1 MGHRA, CDR2 YSYEKL.

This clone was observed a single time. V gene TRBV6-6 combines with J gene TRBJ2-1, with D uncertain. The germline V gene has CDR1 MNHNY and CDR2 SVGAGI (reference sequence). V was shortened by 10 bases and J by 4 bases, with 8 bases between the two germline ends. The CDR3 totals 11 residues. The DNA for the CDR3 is TGTGCCACGAGCACGTACAATGAGCAGTTCTTC. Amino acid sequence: CATSTYNEQFF.

The CDR3 bases are TGTGCCAGCAGTCCAACCTCAGGGCTCCCAGAGACCCAGTACTTC. Its protein is CASSPTSGLPETQYF. The rearrangement joins TRBV28 to TRBJ2-5; D is possibly TRBD1 (5 bases). Germline loops: CDR1 MDHEN, CDR2 SYDVKM. The CDR3 covers 15 residues. The V end lost 5 bases, the J end lost 4 bases, and 17 bases lay between the germline ends.